The T cell receptor (beta chain) described here comes from a study of shared clonotypes between healthy human individuals (TCRdb year 2020). Context from the whole study: The cohort included a few men and a couple of women between 18 and 49 years of age. To estimate repertoire size and how much clonotype sharing occurs between individuals, the study deeply sequenced the blood TCR repertoires of several healthy adults. To increase sequencing depth and limit assay-specific biases, different laboratories used diverse techniques to prepare libraries and sequence TCR repertoires. Between about 0.8 and 9 billion PBMCs per donor were obtained by leukapheresis.

About this clone: Its antigen is currently not known. No base quality values were provided; no much bigger clone lies one nucleotide off.

From the cysteine up to the phenylalanine, the CDR3 has a length of 17 residues. Only CDR3 DNA is held: 51 bases, read in frame from base 1. In the germline V gene, CDR1 corresponds to SGDLS and CDR2 to YYNGEE. Germline trimming: 4 bases from V, 4 bases from J; junction bases outside gene matches: 9. Using the deep immunoSEQ assay, multiplex PCR amplified TCR CDR3 regions from genomic DNA. For each cell subset, the extracted genomic DNA was distributed evenly across all wells of several immunoSEQ 96-well plates, and each plate served as one replicate. For unsorted PBMC, approximately 310 ng genomic DNA, equal to 25,000 to 35,000 T cell genomes, was loaded into each replicate PCR. Ten immunoSEQ deep assay plates were used to sequence the unsorted PBMC genomic DNA. Purified libraries were measured with a Qubit 3.0 fluorometer, size-checked on a Bioanalyzer 2100, and measured again with the KAPA Library Quantification kit. Every immunoSEQ 96-well plate was sequenced on a separate single-read 150-cycle Illumina NextSeq 550 flow cell. The original pipeline was this. Because the immunoSEQ output held only junctional sequences and lacked quality scores, the filtering could not match the filtering applied to full-length reads. To assign V/J genes and CDR3, sequences were annotated against IMGT germline references using PyIR, a Python wrapper for IgBLAST v1.9. Any read was removed if the V/J assignment was weak (E-value above 1e-6), the CDR3 was missing, or the read contained stop codons, out-of-frame junctions, or ambiguous translated residues. V3J clonotypes were defined as sequences sharing the same inferred V gene, J gene, and CDR3 amino acid sequence. The percentage overlap between two repertoires was calculated by dividing the number of shared unique clonotypes by the size of the smaller repertoire. Richness of each repertoire was evaluated using RTK rarefaction, the Chao1 estimator, and Recon v2.1 estimates of unobserved clonotypes. TCRdb holds this immuneACCESS table with in-frame rearrangements only. Some clones are missing; in checked studies, unresolved V genes explain under half, and the rest has no known cause. V and J calls and clone size are copied from that table; D and trimming were computed from the DNA. For this sample the table gives around 500,000 clones, of which about 72% were detected only once. The ten largest make up 12% of the sample.

Results the study describes overall, beyond this receptor: Sampling was restricted to blood, and TCR repertoires in tissues likely differ from the TCR repertoires found in blood. Because the study included only a small number of donors, the genetic and exposure-history diversity represented was limited. Pairwise subsampling led to the expectation that sequencing depth would affect the degree of clonotype sharing among donors.

The donors were healthy, HIV-negative adults who had no recently reported acute infections or vaccinations. Only Caucasian adults living in Nashville, Tennessee, USA were represented among the donors. For unsorted samples, tens of millions of PBMCs were counted, and genomic DNA was extracted using the QIAamp DNA Blood Mini kit. Blood was collected by leukapheresis, and PBMCs were isolated by Ficoll-Histopaque density gradient centrifugation and then cryopreserved in liquid nitrogen vapor phase. The sequence joins TRBV9 to TRBJ2-1, with TRBD2 identical over 12 junction bases. The receptor's source is a woman aged 40 to 50 in good health. Some clones in this sample may be carry-over from other donors' samples. Sample: PBMCs. At the DNA level, the sequence is TGTGCCAGCAGCACCCGACTAGCGGGAGTAGGTTACAATGAGCAGTTCTTC. The translation is CASSTRLAGVGYNEQFF. With the rest looked up from the reference TRBV9 and TRBJ2-1 genes rather than sequenced, the full variable domain is DSGVTQTPKHLITATGQRVTLRCSPRSGDLSVYWYQQSLDQGLQFLIQYYNGEERAKGNILERFSAQQFPDLHSELNLSSLELGDSALYFCASSTRLAGVGYNEQFFGPGTRLTVL.